This is a list of T cell receptor beta chains from one sample in a study of breast tumors, draining lymph nodes, adjacent tissues. TCRdb called the multiplex PCR reads again in MiXCR, with one record for every CDR3 protein. The sample lists 11,000 to 15,000 distinct CDR3 sequences; 45% to 70% were seen once. Sequencing was done on a sample of tumor-adjacent breast tissue. The receptors originated from a female donor with breast cancer. Some clones in this sample may be carry-over from other donors' samples. The CDR3 runs from the conserved cysteine through the conserved F or W. D genes are given only for firm matches. The listing skips clone size in some rows; elsewhere it reads once, few, many or a size class.

V gene	J gene	D gene	clone size	CDR3 DNA	CDR3 protein
TRBV20-1	TRBJ2-2	TRBD2	NA	TGCAGTGCTAGATCGGGACTAGCGGGAATCACCGGGGAGCTGTTTTTT	CSARSGLAGITGELFF
TRBV2	TRBJ1-4	TRBD1	NA	TGTGCCAGCAGGACGGGACAGGGTGGTGATGAAAAACTGTTTTTT	CASRTGQGGDEKLFF
TRBV10-3	TRBJ2-7	TRBD2	NA	TGTGCCATCAGCGAGGGACTAGCGGGAATCTACGAGCAGTACTTC	CAISEGLAGIYEQYF
TRBV5-1	TRBJ1-4	NA	NA	TGCGCCAGCAGTTGGGGCCGATATAATGAAAAACTGTTTTTT	CASSWGRYNEKLFF
TRBV13	TRBJ2-7	TRBD2	NA	TGTGCCAGCAGCGAACAGGGGGTTGGGACTAGCGGGGACTCCTACGAGCAGTACTTC	CASSEQGVGTSGDSYEQYF
TRBV19	TRBJ2-2	NA	NA	TGTGCCAGTAGGGATTACACCGGGGAGCTGTTTTTT	CASRDYTGELFF
TRBV28	TRBJ2-1	NA	many	TGTGCCAGCAGTTTTTCCTTAGCGCACCGCGGGGAGTTCTTC	CASSFSLAHRGEFF
TRBV11-2	TRBJ1-4	NA	many	TGTGCCAGCAGCTTGCCCTGGGGAGGGGAAAAACTGTTTTTT	CASSLPWGGEKLFF
TRBV6-1	TRBJ2-7	TRBD2	NA	TGTGCCAGCAGTGAAAGTCTAGCGGGAGGCCCCCGCGAGCAGTACTTC	CASSESLAGGPREQYF
TRBV30	TRBJ2-5	TRBD2	many	TGTGCCTGGAGTTCACCGGGACTAGCGGCTCAAGAGACCCAGTACTTC	CAWSSPGLAAQETQYF
TRBV4-1	TRBJ1-6	TRBD1	NA	TGCGCCAGCAGCCAAGCAACAGGGGCAAGTAATTCACCCCTCCACTTT	CASSQATGASNSPLHF
TRBV13	TRBJ2-3	NA	NA	TGTGCCACCCGGGCGGCAGACATGTTGCCCGATACGCAGTATTTT	CATRAADMLPDTQYF
TRBV7-8	TRBJ1-3	NA	NA	TGTGCCAGCAGCTTAGCGATAGGGGAAGGTTCGGGAAACACCATATATTTT	CASSLAIGEGSGNTIYF
TRBV2	TRBJ2-3	TRBD2	medium-sized	TGTGCCAGCCAACTAGCGGGAGGCACAGATACGCAGTATTTT	CASQLAGGTDTQYF
TRBV5-4	TRBJ2-7	NA	NA	TGTGCCAGCAGCGAAGGGGACCCACCCTACGAGCAGTACTTC	CASSEGDPPYEQYF
TRBV20-1	TRBJ2-5	NA	NA	TGCAGTGCTAGGGCGATGGCCTTAAGTCAAGAGACCCAGTACTTC	CSARAMALSQETQYF
TRBV10-1	TRBJ2-2	NA	NA	TGCGCCAGCAGCAGCACTAGGAACACCGGGGAGCTGTTCTTT	CASSSTRNTGELFF
TRBV12-3/TRBV12-4	TRBJ1-5	NA	few	TGTGCCAGCAGCGCCCAAGTGGACAGCCAAGAGACCCAGCATTTT	CASSAQVDSQETQHF
TRBV2	TRBJ1-6	NA	once	TGCGCCAGCAGTGAGGGGATCGGGTGGGATTCACCCCTCCACTTT	CASSEGIGWDSPLHF
TRBV6-2/TRBV6-3	TRBJ1-2	NA	many	TGTGCCAGCCGGTCGGGGGGGCGCGGCTACACCTTC	CASRSGGRGYTF